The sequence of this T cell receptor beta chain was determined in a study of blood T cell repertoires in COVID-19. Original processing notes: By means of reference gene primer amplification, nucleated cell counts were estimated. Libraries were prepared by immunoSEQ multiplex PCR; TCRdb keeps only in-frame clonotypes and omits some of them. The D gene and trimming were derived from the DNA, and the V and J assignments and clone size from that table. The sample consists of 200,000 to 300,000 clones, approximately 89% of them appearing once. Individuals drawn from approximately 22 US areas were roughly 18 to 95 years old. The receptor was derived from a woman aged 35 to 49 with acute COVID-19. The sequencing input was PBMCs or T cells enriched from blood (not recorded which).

This CDR3 is CASSSTGVNQPQHF. The CDR3 nucleotides are TGTGCCAGCAGCTCCACAGGGGTTAATCAGCCCCAGCATTTT. The V and J genes are TRBV7-2 and TRBJ1-5, with 7 bases identical to TRBD1. V shed 4 bases and J 4 bases; nucleotides not matched to a gene: 4. The CDR3 has 14 residues. Germline V gene sequence: CDR1 SGHTA, CDR2 FQGNSA.